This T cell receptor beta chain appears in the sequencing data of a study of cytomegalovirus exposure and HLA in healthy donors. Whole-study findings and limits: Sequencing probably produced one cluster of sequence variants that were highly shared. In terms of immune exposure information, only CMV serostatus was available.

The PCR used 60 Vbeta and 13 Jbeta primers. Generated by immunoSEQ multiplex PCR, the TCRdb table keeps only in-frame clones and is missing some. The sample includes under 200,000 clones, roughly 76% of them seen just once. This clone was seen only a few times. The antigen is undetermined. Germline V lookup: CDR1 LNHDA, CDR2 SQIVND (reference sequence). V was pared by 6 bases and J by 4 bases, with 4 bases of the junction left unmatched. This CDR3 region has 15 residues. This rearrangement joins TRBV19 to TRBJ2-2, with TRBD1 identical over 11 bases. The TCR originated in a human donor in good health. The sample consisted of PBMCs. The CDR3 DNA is TGTGCCAGTAGATGGGGGACAGGGGGCACCGGGGAGCTGTTTTTT. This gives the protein CASRWGTGGTGELFF. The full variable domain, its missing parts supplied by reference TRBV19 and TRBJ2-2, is DGGITQSPKYLFRKEGQNVTLSCEQNLNHDAMYWYRQDPGQGLRLIYYSQIVNDFQKGDIAEGYSVSREKKESFPLTVTSAQKNPTAFYLCASRWGTGGTGELFFGEGSRLTVL.